This TCR beta chain derives from a study of T cell changes during pregnancy in multiple sclerosis. Trimming cost V 1 base and J 5 bases; bases outside gene matches: 11. CDR3 length: 17 amino acids. Germline V gives CDR1 LNHNV, CDR2 YYDKDF (reference sequence). This clone was seen once. Assay: immunoSEQ multiplex PCR; the TCRdb copy retains only in-frame clones and omits some. The table shows some 29,000 clones, with about nine tenths occurring only once. The clonotype originates from a female donor with multiple sclerosis, enrolled in a pregnancy study. The sequenced sample was CD8+ T cells from peripheral blood mononuclear cells, obtained after pregnancy. V usage is TRBV15 and J usage is TRBJ1-2, with 9 bases identical to TRBD1. CDR3 in DNA: TGTGCCACCAGCAGAGGGAGGGTCCTTGACAGGGGGTATGGCTACACCTTC. Translating it yields CATSRGRVLDRGYGYTF.